Following are 18 T cell receptor gamma chains from one sample sequenced in a study of γδ T cells in repeated Plasmodium falciparum infection. Flow sorting of PBMC yielded separate Vgamma9/Vdelta2+ and Vdelta2-negative gammadelta T cell populations for bulk repertoire analysis. TCRdb reprocessed the multiplex PCR reads using CATT. Altogether 20,000 to 30,000 gamma-chain clones are present, approximately 2.9% being singletons, with the ten largest covering roughly 30%. Sequenced input: gamma-delta T cells from blood. Receptor source: a pool of human donors (malaria-infected and uninfected, not separated).

This clone was counted ten times or more. A much bigger clone sits one base away, suggesting this may be a read error. In the same sample, other DNA sequences code for this CDR3. The genes are TRGV4 and TRGJ1 or TRGJ2. The CDR3 is made up of 11 amino acids. The V segment lost 3 bases and the J segment 10 bases; nucleotides outside the gene matches: 6. Germline V gene lookup returns CDR1 EGSTGY and CDR2 YDSYTSSV. CDR3 in DNA: TGTGCCACCTGGGATACTTACAAGAAACTCTTT. Its protein product is CATWDTYKKLF.

This chain uses TRGV9 with TRGJ1 or TRGJ2. The J gene, absent from TCRdb, was called here by matching the DNA to germline. The germline CDR1 and CDR2 sequences are GITISATS and ISYDGTV (reference sequence). With V trimmed by 7 bases and J by 6 bases, 18 bases remained unmatched. This CDR3 has 15 amino acids. The CDR3, as DNA: TGTGCCTTGTGTTCCAAGGGAAGTTGTTGTTATAAGAAACTCTTT. The encoded protein is CALCSKGSCCYKKLF.

This clone has ten or more counts. TCRdb shows a much larger clone's protein in place of this DNA's translation, and the two differ at residue 3, likely through a read error; the protein shown is translated from the DNA. The chain combines TRGV5 with TRGJP2. The J gene is absent in TCRdb and was assigned here via DNA matching to germline. The CDR3 spans 16 residues. Germline V CDR1 and CDR2: VINAFY, YDVSNSKD. The CDR3 reads CAAWDRLSRRIWIKTF. The CDR3 nucleotides read TGTGCCGCCTGGGACAGGCTTAGTCGTAGGATTTGGATCAAGACGTTT.

As for this clone: A far larger clone lies a single base away; this is likely a read error. Distinct nucleotide sequences in the sample also encode this CDR3. The chain recombines TRGV9 with TRGJP. TCRdb lists no J gene, so it was determined here by aligning the DNA to germline. The CDR3 spans 17 residues. Germline CDR1 and CDR2: GITISATS and ISYDGTV (reference sequence). CDR3 in DNA: TGTGCCTTGTGGGAGGGGATGCAAGAGCTGGGCAAAAAAATCAAGGTATTT. Translation gives CALWEGMQELGKKIKVF.

This clone was detected ten times or more. This sample also contains other DNA sequences that code for the same CDR3. The rearrangement links TRGV2 to TRGJP2. Germline V gives CDR1 EGSNGY, CDR2 YDSYNSKV. The CDR3 has 16 residues. V lost 0 bases, J lost 2 bases, and 6 bases stayed unmatched. This CDR3 reads CATWDGPPSSDWIKTF. The CDR3 nucleotides are TGTGCCACCTGGGACGGGCCCCCGAGTAGTGATTGGATCAAGACGTTT.

Notes on this clone: The TCRdb record carries a much larger clone's protein, which differs from this DNA's translation at residue 11; a read error is the likely cause, and the protein listed here is the DNA translation. The CDR3 DNA follows: TGTGCCACCTGGGCCGTCGATTATTATAAGGAACTCTTT. Its protein is CATWAVDYYKELF. Here the V gene is TRGV3, but the J gene went uncalled. The germline V gene encodes CDR1 VTNTFY and CDR2 YDVSTARD (reference sequence). The CDR3 sequence is 13 residues long.

Worth noting for this clone: A far larger clone is one base from this, pointing to a likely read error. In the same sample, other DNA sequences code for this CDR3. TRGV9 is the V gene, and the J gene was not called. The CDR3 totals 19 residues. Germline CDR1 reads GITISATS; CDR2 reads ISYDGTV (reference sequence). The CDR3 reads CACSGSIRGGELGKKIKVF. The CDR3 nucleotides read TGTGCCTGCAGCGGGAGTATAAGGGGAGGCGAGTTGGGCAAAAAAATCAAGGTGTTT.

This clone was counted between two and nine times. This DNA translates differently at residue 15 from the TCRdb protein, which is that of a much larger clone; a read error is likely, and the protein shown is the DNA's own translation. The chain employs TRGV9 and TRGJ1 or TRGJ2. Trimming at V came to 0 bases and at J to 8 bases, leaving 28 bases not matched to a gene. CDR1 GITISATS and CDR2 ISYDGTV come from the germline V gene (reference sequence). The CDR3 sequence is 20 residues long. The CDR3 DNA sequence: TGTGCCTTGTGGGAGGTGGCGCGCCCTACCACCTATCCTCAGGAGAATAAGAAACTCTTT. It codes for CALWEVARPTTYPQENKKLF.

This clone was found many times. The rearrangement uses TRGV3 and TRGJP2. In germline, CDR1 is VTNTFY, CDR2 YDVSTARD (reference sequence). V lost 3 bases to trimming and J lost 12 bases; unmatched junction nucleotides: 10. This CDR3 region has 13 residues. CDR3 coding DNA: TGTGCCACCTGGGACCGTCTAGTTCGGATCAAGACGTTT. Protein: CATWDRLVRIKTF.

This clone appeared a few times. The protein TCRdb gives is from a much larger clone and does not agree with this DNA's translation at residue 3, likely a read error; the protein shown here comes from the DNA. The V call is TRGV4, the J call TRGJ1 or TRGJ2. Looked up from germline, CDR1 is EGSTGY and CDR2 is YDSYTSSV. The CDR3 spans 13 residues. Written as DNA, the CDR3 is TGTGCCCCCTGGGAGGAGAATTATTATAAGAAACTCTTT. It codes for CAPWEENYYKKLF.

Regarding this clone: This probably arose from a read error, given a far larger clone one base away. A V gene of TRGV9 was called, but no J gene was assigned. The CDR3 is 15 amino acids. Germline V lookup: CDR1 GITISATS, CDR2 ISYDGTV (reference sequence). The CDR3 reads CALWDCPSLGYKKLF. CDR3 DNA sequence: TGTGCCTTGTGGGACTGCCCATCATTGGGTTATAAGAAACTCTTC.

This clone was seen many times. Only one base separates this from a far larger clonotype, so it likely reflects a read error. The chain recombines TRGV4 with TRGJ1 or TRGJ2. J gave up 14 bases and V 3 bases, and 7 bases lay outside the gene matches. The V gene's germline CDR1 is EGSTGY and CDR2 YDSYTSSV. The CDR3 has 10 amino acids. The CDR3: CATWDCEELF. For the CDR3, the DNA is TGTGCCACCTGGGATTGTGAGGAACTCTTT.

This clone was detected many times. A far bigger clonotype differs at one base, so this is likely a read error. This chain links TRGV9 with TRGJP. This CDR3 contains 17 residues. Germline-derived CDR1 and CDR2 are GITISATS and ISYDGTV (reference sequence). Trimming at V came to 0 bases and at J to 1 base, leaving 0 bases not matched to a gene. The CDR3 DNA sequence: TGTGCCTTGTGGGAGGTGGGGCAAGAGTTGGGCAAAAAAATCAAGGTATTT. Its protein is CALWEVGQELGKKIKVF.

Turning to this clone: A far more abundant clone sits one base away, making this likely a read error. Different DNA sequences within this sample yield the same CDR3. The chain couples TRGV9 to TRGJ1 or TRGJ2. As TCRdb names no J gene, one was assigned here on the basis of a DNA match to germline. The germline CDR1 and CDR2 sequences are GITISATS and ISYDGTV (reference sequence). The CDR3 sequence is 13 residues long. The V gene end was trimmed by 3 bases and the J gene end by 9 bases; junction bases not matched to a gene: 11. Written as DNA, the CDR3 is TGTGCCTTGTGGGAGCCCCACCGTGTTAAGAAACTCTTT. Its translation is CALWEPHRVKKLF.

This clone is medium-sized (0.01 to 0.1%). This chain uses TRGV9 with TRGJP2. The germline V gene has CDR1 GITISATS and CDR2 ISYDGTV (reference sequence). The CDR3 loop spans 15 amino acids. With 2 bases clipped from V and 1 base from J, the junction kept 4 bases outside the gene matches. The CDR3 nucleotides read TGTGCCTTGTGGGAGGGATCTAGTAGTGATTGGATCAAGACGTTT. It specifies CALWEGSSSDWIKTF.

In its sample, this clone was seen many times. It is likely a read error: a sequence one base away is far more abundant. At the DNA level, this CDR3 is encoded by other sequences in the same sample as well. The chain combines TRGV9 with TRGJP. The trim removed 3 bases at V and 7 bases at J, leaving 6 bases unmatched. The CDR3 consists of 16 residues. CDR1 is GITISATS, CDR2 ISYDGTV, per germline (reference sequence). This CDR3 is CALWEYQELGKKIKVF. DNA of the CDR3: TGTGCCTTGTGGGAGTATCAGGAGTTGGGCAAAAAAATCAAGGTATTT.

This clone was counted between two and nine times. It differs at one base from a far larger clone, so likely a read error. The sample has other DNA sequences that encode this CDR3 too. The J segment was not called; the V segment is TRGV9. The CDR3 has 15 amino acids. Looked up from germline, CDR1 is GITISATS and CDR2 is ISYDGTV (reference sequence). The CDR3 protein is CALWESSQPYYKKLF. The CDR3 nucleotides read TGTGCCTTGTGGGAGTCATCACAGCCTTATTATAAGAAACTCTTC.

This clone was counted many times. The protein TCRdb gives is from a much larger clone and does not agree with this DNA's translation at residue 10, likely a read error; the protein shown here comes from the DNA. V and J are TRGV9 and TRGJP. The CDR3 is 15 residues long. The V gene's germline CDR1 is GITISATS and CDR2 ISYDGTV (reference sequence). CDR3 protein: CALWTLELGEKIKVF. CDR3 sequence (DNA): TGTGCCTTGTGGACATTAGAGTTGGGCGAAAAAATCAAGGTATTT.